The entry below describes one T cell receptor (beta chain). The target of this receptor is not known. No base quality values were provided; no much bigger clone lies one nucleotide off. Per the germline V gene, MDHEN is the CDR1 and SYDVKM is the CDR2. Measured from the cysteine to the phenylalanine, the CDR3 is 12 residues long. Only the CDR3 region is kept as DNA, spanning 36 bases read in frame from base 1. V loses 3 bases, J loses 7 bases, and the germline ends lie 9 bases apart. Donors were healthy HIV-negative adults with no recently reported acute infections or vaccinations. Every donor was a Caucasian adult residing in Nashville, Tennessee, USA. CD4+ T cells were enriched by magnetic negative selection; naive cells were then positively selected on CD45RA, and the negative fraction formed the memory subset. Blood was obtained by leukapheresis, after which PBMCs were separated by Ficoll-Histopaque density gradient centrifugation and cryopreserved in liquid nitrogen vapor phase. Analytical flow cytometry was used to check the purity and quantity of each magnetically sorted T cell population. Genomic DNA was isolated from every sorted fraction and measured by UV absorbance on a Nanodrop 2000c.

The source of the sample is a study of shared clonotypes between healthy human individuals (dated by TCRdb to 2020 to 2022). Notes on the research overall: The cohort comprised two women and a few men aged 18 to 49 years. For each donor, three plates each were used for CD4 naive and CD4 memory, two plates were used for CD8 naive, and one plate was used for CD8 memory. Between about 0.8 and 9.5 billion PBMCs per donor were obtained by leukapheresis. Libraries were prepared and TCR repertoires were sequenced by different laboratories using diverse techniques, in order to increase sequencing depth and limit assay-specific biases. To estimate repertoire size and how much clonotype sharing occurs between individuals, the study deeply sequenced the blood TCR repertoires of roughly 5 healthy adults. Results the study describes overall, beyond this receptor: Naive subsets generally had larger estimated clonotype richness than memory subsets did. Pairwise subsampling led to the expectation that sequencing depth would affect the degree of clonotype sharing among donors. Rarefaction of sorted-subset datasets indicated incomplete sequencing despite the large sequencing depth. Approximately 5% of naive CD4, 3% to 4% of naive CD8, roughly 2.4% of memory CD4, and 0.4% of memory CD8 clonotypes were shared across several donors. Sampling was limited to blood, and TCR repertoires in tissue likely differ from TCR repertoires in blood. The small number of donors limited the genetic and exposure-history diversity represented. Clonotypes shared by all four sorted-subset donors showed higher generation probabilities than non-shared clonotypes.

Using the deep immunoSEQ assay, TCR CDR3 regions were amplified from genomic DNA by multiplex PCR. Extracted genomic DNA from each cell subset was spread evenly across all wells of several immunoSEQ 96-well plates, with each plate serving as a replicate. For sorted subsets, 200 ng of genomic DNA, equivalent to about 30,000 T cell genomes, went into each replicate PCR. The purified libraries were quantified using a Qubit 3.0 fluorometer, sized with a Bioanalyzer 2100, and then quantified again using the KAPA Library Quantification kit. Every immunoSEQ 96-well plate was sequenced on a separate single-read 150-cycle Illumina NextSeq 550 flow cell. Per the original workflow: Because the immunoSEQ output included only junctional sequences and no quality scores, the filtering could not be the same as the filtering used for full-length reads. To assign V/J genes and CDR3, sequences were annotated against IMGT germline references using PyIR, a Python wrapper for IgBLAST v1.9. Reads with weak V/J assignments (E-value above 1e-6), missing CDR3, stop codons, out-of-frame junctions, or ambiguous translated residues were removed. V3J clonotypes were defined as sequences sharing the same inferred V gene, J gene, and CDR3 amino acid sequence. Percentage overlap between repertoires was calculated by dividing the number of shared unique clonotypes by the size of the smaller repertoire. Richness of each repertoire was evaluated using RTK rarefaction, the Chao1 estimator, and Recon v2.1 estimates of unobserved clonotypes. For all TCRbeta clonotypes obtained by the gDNA method from several donors, generation probabilities were computed with OLGA. Held by TCRdb, this immuneACCESS table contains in-frame sequences only and omits some clones. Under half of the omission traces to an unresolved V gene where checked; the cause of the rest is unknown. V and J calls and clone size are as listed in that table; D and trimming were resolved from the DNA. The sample data list over 850,000 clones, and around 78% of these were observed just once. 0.55% to 0.7% of the sample rests with the top ten.

The sequence derives from a man aged 18 to 29 in good health. Some clones in this sample may be carry-over from other donors' samples. Material for sequencing was memory CD4+ T cells from PBMCs. Sample cell subset or site, as interpreted from the label and publication: CD45RA-negative fraction. Here the chain combines TRBV28 and TRBJ1-2; a tentative D call is TRBD1 (6 bases match). The CDR3 reads CASSLAQGGYTF. The bases are TGTGCCAGCAGTTTGGCACAGGGTGGCTACACCTTC.